This T cell receptor beta chain was found in a study of blood T cell repertoires in COVID-19. Study details: Both acute and convalescent COVID-19 samples were obtained from the United States, Italy and Spain. The cDNA or gDNA used as material had been derived from T cells, B-cell-depleted T cells, or PBMCs.

This clone was seen more than once but under ten times. The germline V gene encodes CDR1 MNHNY and CDR2 SVGAGI (reference sequence). The V and J ends lost 5 bases and 9 bases, in that order; junction bases with no gene match: 5. CDR3 length equals 12 residues. In the original processing: Estimation of nucleated cell counts relied on the amplification of reference gene primers. The method was immunoSEQ multiplex PCR; TCRdb's version includes in-frame clones alone and lacks a portion of them. That table furnishes V, J and clone size, whereas the DNA furnished D and trimming. The table includes about 15,000 clones, around 73% detected once.

The clonotype comes from a man between 65 and 79 years old with acute or convalescent COVID-19. The rearrangement joins TRBV6-6 to TRBJ2-5; TRBD2 agrees at 8 bases. The sample taken for sequencing was peripheral blood. The chain's CDR3 is CASSSGGGAQYF. In DNA, the CDR3 is TGTGCCAGCAGTAGCGGGGGCGGGGCCCAGTACTTC.